Listed below are T cell receptor beta chains from one sample, sequenced in a study of patients and donors after allogeneic stem cell transplantation. TCRdb reanalysed the RT-PCR reads using MiXCR and keeps one entry per CDR3 protein. Here the sample spans about 110,000 distinct CDR3 sequences, roughly 35% being singletons. The sample was blood, either unsorted or a sorted T cell fraction (not recorded which). These receptors were taken from a human donor who was either an allogeneic HSCT recipient or a stem cell or donor lymphocyte infusion donor (not recorded which). It is not recorded whose cells these are; they may come from a transplant donor. CDR3s include the opening cysteine and the closing phenylalanine or tryptophan. Each record gives: D gene, J gene, clone size, V gene, CDR3 protein, CDR3 DNA. D genes are given only for firm matches. Only some rows state a clone size, as once, few, many or a class for expanded clones.

D: TRBD1; J: TRBJ1-4; size: few; V: TRBV29-1; CDR3: CSVEGQGDEKLFF; DNA: TGCAGCGTTGAGGGACAGGGGGATGAAAAACTGTTTTTT
D: .; J: TRBJ2-1; size: .; V: TRBV5-1; CDR3: CASSLGGLGSYNEQFF; DNA: TGCGCCAGCAGCTTGGGCGGGCTGGGATCCTACAATGAGCAGTTCTTC
D: .; J: TRBJ2-1; size: few; V: TRBV7-2; CDR3: CASRTPNNSEQFF; DNA: TGTGCCAGCAGGACCCCGAATAATAGTGAGCAGTTCTTC
D: .; J: TRBJ1-2; size: .; V: TRBV16; CDR3: CASSQSQTGHYGYTF; DNA: TGTGCCAGCAGCCAATCTCAGACAGGCCACTATGGCTACACCTTC
D: .; J: TRBJ1-6; size: few; V: TRBV18; CDR3: CASSPGLDSPLHF; DNA: TGTGCCAGCTCACCGGGACTGGATTCACCCCTCCACTTT
D: TRBD1; J: TRBJ1-3; size: .; V: TRBV7-7; CDR3: CASSARQGPGNTIYF; DNA: TGTGCCAGCAGCGCGAGACAGGGACCTGGAAACACCATATATTTT
D: .; J: TRBJ2-7; size: .; V: TRBV9; CDR3: CASSVTGSSYEQYF; DNA: TGTGCCAGCAGCGTAACAGGGAGCTCCTACGAGCAGTACTTC
D: .; J: TRBJ1-4; size: .; V: TRBV4-3; CDR3: CASSQVQANEKLFF; DNA: TGCGCCAGCAGCCAAGTCCAAGCCAATGAAAAACTGTTTTTT
D: .; J: TRBJ1-5; size: many; V: TRBV7-2; CDR3: CASSPLAGNQPQHF; DNA: TGTGCCAGCAGCCCGTTGGCGGGGAATCAGCCCCAGCATTTT
D: TRBD2; J: TRBJ2-3; size: few; V: TRBV5-1; CDR3: CASSLPRTSGAGTDTQYF; DNA: TGCGCCAGCAGCTTGCCGAGGACTAGCGGGGCGGGCACAGATACGCAGTATTTT
D: TRBD1; J: TRBJ2-1; size: few; V: TRBV12-3/TRBV12-4; CDR3: CASSWDRGRDEQFF; DNA: TGTGCCAGCAGTTGGGACAGAGGGCGGGATGAGCAGTTCTTC
D: .; J: TRBJ2-1; size: few; V: TRBV7-3; CDR3: CASSPRGTYNEQFF; DNA: TGTGCCAGCAGCCCGCGGGGTACCTACAATGAGCAGTTCTTC
D: TRBD2; J: TRBJ2-1; size: .; V: TRBV20-1; CDR3: CSARTLPGLVNNEQFF; DNA: TGCAGTGCTAGAACCCTCCCGGGACTAGTTAACAATGAGCAGTTCTTC
D: TRBD2; J: TRBJ2-3; size: .; V: TRBV5-1; CDR3: CASSLAGEDTQYF; DNA: TGCGCCAGCAGTCTAGCGGGAGAGGATACGCAGTATTTT
D: .; J: TRBJ1-3; size: .; V: TRBV7-6; CDR3: CASSLTAVSGNTIYF; DNA: TGTGCCAGCAGCTTGACAGCTGTCTCTGGAAACACCATATATTTT
D: .; J: TRBJ2-2; size: .; V: TRBV28; CDR3: CASRRTVPGELFF; DNA: TGTGCCAGCAGACGAACAGTCCCCGGGGAGCTGTTTTTT
D: .; J: TRBJ2-7; size: .; V: TRBV9; CDR3: CASSGETTTDEQYF; DNA: TGTGCCAGCAGCGGCGAGACTACGACCGACGAGCAGTACTTC
D: .; J: TRBJ2-2; size: .; V: TRBV24-1; CDR3: CATTAGQAGELFF; DNA: TGTGCCACCACCGCGGGTCAAGCCGGGGAGCTGTTTTTT
D: .; J: TRBJ2-5; size: once; V: TRBV12-3/TRBV12-4; CDR3: CASSLIGETQYF; DNA: TGTGCCAGCAGTTTAATAGGGGAGACCCAGTACTTC
D: TRBD1; J: TRBJ1-1; size: .; V: TRBV20-1; CDR3: CSARDPRTGVTEAFF; DNA: TGCAGTGCTAGAGACCCGAGGACAGGGGTCACTGAAGCTTTCTTT
D: .; J: TRBJ2-7; size: .; V: TRBV29-1; CDR3: CSVGTPRGYEQYF; DNA: TGCAGCGTCGGGACTCCGAGGGGCTACGAGCAGTACTTC
D: TRBD2; J: TRBJ2-1; size: few; V: TRBV7-2; CDR3: CASSQNGRGNNEQFF; DNA: TGTGCCAGCAGCCAAAACGGGAGGGGGAACAATGAGCAGTTCTTC
D: TRBD1; J: TRBJ2-7; size: .; V: TRBV7-9; CDR3: CASSYYGTGSPYEQYF; DNA: TGTGCCAGCAGCTATTACGGGACAGGGAGTCCCTACGAGCAGTACTTC
D: .; J: TRBJ1-1; size: .; V: TRBV12-3/TRBV12-4; CDR3: CASSLRSRGGVGTEAFF; DNA: TGTGCCAGCAGCCTCCGGTCCCGTGGGGGGGTGGGGACTGAAGCTTTCTTT
D: TRBD1; J: TRBJ1-2; size: few; V: TRBV28; CDR3: CASSPGTGVYGYTF; DNA: TGTGCCAGCAGCCCCGGGACAGGGGTATATGGCTACACCTTC
D: .; J: TRBJ1-4; size: few; V: TRBV15; CDR3: CATSRVATDEKLFF; DNA: TGTGCCACCAGCAGAGTCGCGACAGATGAAAAACTGTTTTTT
D: .; J: TRBJ2-1; size: .; V: TRBV18; CDR3: CASSPPGKDSQFF; DNA: TGTGCCAGCTCACCACCGGGTAAGGACAGCCAGTTCTTC
D: TRBD2; J: TRBJ2-7; size: .; V: TRBV4-2; CDR3: CASSQPGLASYEQYF; DNA: TGTGCCAGCAGCCAACCGGGACTAGCGTCCTACGAGCAGTACTTC
D: TRBD1; J: TRBJ2-1; size: few; V: TRBV12-3/TRBV12-4; CDR3: CASSKDRVSNEQFF; DNA: TGTGCCAGCAGCAAGGACAGGGTGAGCAATGAGCAGTTCTTC
D: .; J: TRBJ2-1; size: few; V: TRBV7-9; CDR3: CASSPRDTIEQFF; DNA: TGTGCCAGCAGCCCAAGGGACACGATTGAGCAGTTCTTC
D: .; J: TRBJ2-1; size: .; V: TRBV6-5; CDR3: CASSYSGRVVFEQFF; DNA: TGTGCCAGCAGTTACTCGGGCAGGGTAGTCTTTGAGCAGTTCTTC
D: TRBD1; J: TRBJ1-5; size: .; V: TRBV20-1; CDR3: CSARTTGAMNQPQHF; DNA: TGCAGTGCTCGGACCACAGGGGCGATGAATCAGCCCCAGCATTTT
D: .; J: TRBJ2-3; size: .; V: TRBV18; CDR3: CASSIGRDTDTQYF; DNA: TGTGCCAGCTCAATTGGCAGGGACACAGATACGCAGTATTTT
D: TRBD2; J: TRBJ2-1; size: few; V: TRBV7-9; CDR3: CASSSRAGGVNEQFF; DNA: TGTGCCAGCAGCTCAAGAGCGGGAGGGGTCAATGAGCAGTTCTTC
D: .; J: TRBJ2-3; size: few; V: TRBV7-2; CDR3: CASSLVQLPDTQYF; DNA: TGTGCCAGCAGCTTAGTCCAACTGCCGGATACGCAGTATTTT
D: .; J: TRBJ2-6; size: .; V: TRBV6-5; CDR3: CASSYQFSGANVLTF; DNA: TGTGCCAGCAGTTACCAATTCTCTGGGGCCAACGTCCTGACTTTC
D: TRBD1; J: TRBJ1-2; size: .; V: TRBV5-1; CDR3: CASSTRDRAYGYTF; DNA: TGCGCCAGCAGCACGCGGGACAGGGCTTATGGCTACACCTTC
D: TRBD2; J: TRBJ2-1; size: few; V: TRBV3-1; CDR3: CASRLAGGREFF; DNA: TGTGCCAGCCGACTAGCGGGAGGAAGGGAGTTCTTC
D: .; J: TRBJ1-2; size: few; V: TRBV12-3/TRBV12-4; CDR3: CASSLQGRHGYTF; DNA: TGTGCCAGCAGTTTACAGGGGAGACATGGCTACACCTTC
D: TRBD2; J: TRBJ2-1; size: few; V: TRBV12-3/TRBV12-4; CDR3: CASSLTGTRVGEQFF; DNA: TGTGCCAGCAGTTTAACCGGGACTAGGGTCGGTGAGCAGTTCTTC
D: .; J: TRBJ1-1; size: few; V: TRBV28; CDR3: CASSTRRRDTEAFF; DNA: TGTGCCAGCAGTACCCGACGCAGGGACACTGAAGCTTTCTTT
D: .; J: TRBJ2-1; size: few; V: TRBV10-3; CDR3: CAISSGTNYNEQFF; DNA: TGTGCCATCAGTAGCGGGACAAACTACAATGAGCAGTTCTTC
D: TRBD2; J: TRBJ2-1; size: .; V: TRBV7-2; CDR3: CASSRRRARLAGPSYNEQFF; DNA: TGTGCCAGCAGCCGGCGGAGGGCACGACTAGCGGGTCCCTCCTACAATGAGCAGTTCTTC
D: .; J: TRBJ2-2; size: .; V: TRBV20-1; CDR3: CSAMRGTGTGELFF; DNA: TGCAGTGCTATGCGAGGAACGGGCACCGGGGAGCTGTTTTTT
D: TRBD1; J: TRBJ1-5; size: few; V: TRBV20-1; CDR3: CSASRQGGQPQHF; DNA: TGCAGTGCTAGTCGACAGGGCGGACAGCCCCAGCATTTT
D: TRBD1; J: TRBJ1-2; size: few; V: TRBV7-6; CDR3: CASSLWETGLDGYTF; DNA: TGTGCCAGCAGCTTATGGGAGACAGGGTTGGATGGCTACACCTTC
D: .; J: TRBJ2-7; size: .; V: TRBV28; CDR3: CASRLGRGPYEQYF; DNA: TGTGCCAGCAGACTTGGGCGGGGACCCTACGAGCAGTACTTC
D: .; J: TRBJ2-1; size: .; V: TRBV6-5; CDR3: CASSYRGTDNEQFF; DNA: TGTGCCAGCAGTTACAGAGGGACTGACAATGAGCAGTTCTTC
D: TRBD1; J: TRBJ1-2; size: .; V: TRBV7-9; CDR3: CASSLGGPGQNYGYTF; DNA: TGTGCCAGCAGCTTAGGGGGCCCGGGACAGAACTATGGCTACACCTTC
D: .; J: TRBJ1-1; size: few; V: TRBV5-1; CDR3: CASSWDGWNTEAFF; DNA: TGCGCCAGCAGCTGGGACGGATGGAACACTGAAGCTTTCTTT
D: .; J: TRBJ2-5; size: .; V: TRBV7-9; CDR3: CASSPGIRETQYF; DNA: TGTGCCAGCAGCCCTGGGATCCGAGAGACCCAGTACTTC
D: TRBD1; J: TRBJ2-7; size: .; V: TRBV24-1; CDR3: CATNRGEQYF; DNA: TGTGCCACCAACAGGGGCGAGCAGTACTTC